One and the same sample provided the 29 T cell receptor beta chains below, sequenced in a study of cytomegalovirus exposure and HLA in healthy donors. The PCR made use of 60 Vbeta and 13 Jbeta primers. Sequencing used immunoSEQ multiplex PCR; TCRdb keeps in-frame clones, though not all of them. The table lists a few hundred thousand clones, 65% to 85% of them singletons. Sequencing was performed on PBMCs. These receptors were obtained from a female donor in good health and CMV-seronegative.

The chain employs TRBV9 and TRBJ2-7, with D tentatively TRBD2 (6 bases). Germline CDR1 is SGDLS and CDR2 is YYNGEE. This CDR3 is 14 amino acids long. V was trimmed by 2 bases and J by 2 bases, leaving 11 bases between them. The CDR3 DNA follows: TGTGCCAGCAGCGTCCGGGACTTCCCCTACGAGCAGTACTTC. Amino acid sequence: CASSVRDFPYEQYF.

This clone was seen more than once but under ten times. The chain links TRBV5-1 to TRBJ1-3; D is unresolved. Germline values: CDR1 SGHRS, CDR2 YFSETQ. The CDR3 loop spans 13 amino acids. Trimming removed 8 bases from V and 0 bases from J, with 9 bases in between. The CDR3 is CASRETSGNTIYF. As DNA, the CDR3 is TGCGCCAGTAGGGAGACCTCTGGAAACACCATATATTTT.

This clone was seen just once. This chain links TRBV27 with TRBJ2-5, with D possibly matching TRBD2 (6 bases). This CDR3 has 15 amino acids. Trimming pared 0 bases from V and 2 bases from J, leaving 10 bases between. Germline loops: CDR1 MNHEY, CDR2 SMNVEV (reference sequence). The CDR3 spells CASSLSGGRQETQYF. The CDR3 region has the DNA TGTGCCAGCAGTTTATCCGGGGGACGGCAAGAGACCCAGTACTTC.

The chain recombines TRBV2 with TRBJ2-7; TRBD1 might be the D (6 bases). The V gene lost 2 bases and the J gene lost 1 base, with 9 bases spanning the gap. Germline CDR1 SNHLY, CDR2 FYNNEI. This CDR3 contains 14 residues. In DNA form, the CDR3 reads TGTGCCAGCAGTGAAATGGGGGCGTCCTACGAGCAGTACTTC. Translation: CASSEMGASYEQYF.

This clone turned up a few times. The chain is built from TRBV28 and TRBJ2-5, with TRBD1 matching over 8 bases. The CDR3 has 14 amino acids. V dropped 5 bases and J dropped 10; count of bases not matched to a gene: 12. CDR1 and CDR2 from the germline V gene are MDHEN and SYDVKM. CDR3 amino acids: CASSPPSTDRGQYF. The CDR3 bases are TGTGCCAGCAGTCCCCCATCGACAGACAGGGGCCAGTACTTC.

V is TRBV5-1 and J is TRBJ1-2, with TRBD1 as a possible D gene (5 bases). The germline V gene encodes CDR1 SGHRS and CDR2 YFSETQ. Trimming took 4 bases from V and 3 from J, leaving 10 bases between them. The CDR3 contains 13 residues. CDR3 bases: TGCGCCAGCAGCCTGGACACCTACTATGGCTACACCTTC. It codes for CASSLDTYYGYTF.

The chain employs TRBV5-4 and TRBJ2-7, with 10 bases identical to TRBD1. Germline V gene data show CDR1 as SGHNT and CDR2 as YYREEE (reference sequence). After removal of 0 bases from V and 0 bases from J, the junction contained 3 bases not matched to a gene. This CDR3 spans 16 amino acids. DNA of the CDR3: TGTGCCAGCAGCTTGGGGGACAGGGGCTTCTCCTACGAGCAGTACTTC. It encodes CASSLGDRGFSYEQYF. The variable domain in full, with the rest retrieved from reference TRBV5-4 and TRBJ2-7, is ETGVTQSPTHLIKTRGQQVTLRCSSQSGHNTVSWYQQALGQGPQFIFQYYREEENGRGNFPPRFSGLQFPNYSSELNVNALELDDSALYLCASSLGDRGFSYEQYFGPGTRLTVT.

This clone occurred once. In the same sample, other DNA sequences code for this CDR3. The chain joins TRBV30 to TRBJ1-5; 7 bases fit TRBD1. The trim removed 3 bases at V and 3 bases at J, leaving 2 bases unmatched. The length of the CDR3 is 13 residues. Germline CDR1 is GTSNPN and CDR2 is SVGIG (reference sequence). The CDR3 region has the DNA TGTGCCTGGAGCGACAGGGCCAATCAGCCCCAGCATTTT. Its protein is CAWSDRANQPQHF. The whole variable domain, remainder taken from reference TRBV30 and TRBJ1-5, is SQTIHQWPATLVQPVGSPLSLECTVEGTSNPNLYWYRQAAGRGLQLLFYSVGIGQISSEVPQNLSASRPQDRQFILSSKKLLLSDSGFYLCAWSDRANQPQHFGDGTRLSIL.

The CDR3 DNA is TGCGCCAGCAGCTTGGGACTAGATTCCTACAATGAGCAGTTCTTC. This gives the protein CASSLGLDSYNEQFF. V is TRBV5-1 and J is TRBJ2-1; a weak D match, TRBD2 (6 bases). This CDR3 has 15 residues. Per germline, CDR1 SGHRS and CDR2 YFSETQ. Trimming left V 0 bases short and J 1 base short, with 8 bases between.

This clone has only a few counts. V usage is TRBV4-1 and J usage is TRBJ1-2, with a weak D call TRBD1 (6 bases). Trimming stripped 2 bases from V and 1 base from J, with 17 bases between. CDR1 is MGHRA, CDR2 YSYEKL, per germline. This CDR3 comprises 17 residues. The CDR3 loop is CASSQLTQGLVNYGYTF. CDR3 bases: TGCGCCAGCAGCCAACTTACACAGGGTTTAGTTAACTATGGCTACACCTTC.

The chain carries TRBV9 and TRBJ2-3, with TRBD2 as a possible D gene (5 bases). This CDR3 spans 16 amino acids. Germline values: CDR1 SGDLS, CDR2 YYNGEE. The germline V and J ends were trimmed by 0 bases and 4 bases, with 15 bases remaining between them. The CDR3 loop is CASSVEGGPAADTQYF. In DNA, the CDR3 is TGTGCCAGCAGCGTAGAAGGAGGCCCCGCAGCAGATACGCAGTATTTT.

This chain joins TRBV11-2 and TRBJ1-4, with 8 bases fitting TRBD1. The V gene's germline CDR1 is SGHAT and CDR2 FQNNGV. J gave up 10 bases and V 5 bases, and 12 bases lay outside the gene matches. This CDR3 is 15 amino acids long. Here the CDR3 DNA reads TGTGCCAGCAGCACACCGGGACAGGTCTCGTTAAAACTGTTTTTT. As protein: CASSTPGQVSLKLFF. Variable domain in full (rest from reference TRBV11-2 and TRBJ1-4): EAGVAQSPRYKIIEKRQSVAFWCNPISGHATLYWYQQILGQGPKLLIQFQNNGVVDDSQLPKDRFSAERLKGVDSTLKIQPAKLEDSAVYLCASSTPGQVSLKLFFGSGTQLSVL.

The chain links TRBV5-8 to TRBJ1-6; 9 positions agree with TRBD1. The germline V gene encodes CDR1 SGHTS and CDR2 YDEGEE. V was clipped by 1 base and J by 7 bases; unmatched bases: 6. The CDR3 has 16 residues. The CDR3 sequence is CASSLFIGQGNSPLHF. CDR3 coding DNA: TGTGCCAGCAGCTTGTTTATCGGACAGGGGAATTCACCCCTCCACTTT.

This clone has more than one count but fewer than ten. The V gene is TRBV27, the J gene TRBJ1-3; 7 bases line up with TRBD1. Germline CDR1 is MNHEY and CDR2 is SMNVEV (reference sequence). CDR3 length: 21 residues. With V trimmed by 5 bases and J by 2 bases, 24 bases remained unmatched. The CDR3: CASSPLRQGLLLPGAGNTIYF. In DNA form, the CDR3 reads TGTGCCAGCAGTCCCCTTAGACAGGGCCTTCTTTTACCTGGCGCTGGAAACACCATATATTTT.

This clone was counted only a few times. The chain links TRBV28 to TRBJ2-1; D is possibly TRBD2 (5 bases). Trimming took off 5 bases at V and 0 bases at J, with 11 bases between the two ends. This CDR3 region has 15 residues. Germline values: CDR1 MDHEN, CDR2 SYDVKM. CDR3 amino acids: CASSNGLGSYNEQFF. The CDR3 DNA reads as TGTGCCAGCAGTAATGGACTCGGCTCCTACAATGAGCAGTTCTTC.

The genes are TRBV21-1 and TRBJ1-2; TRBD1, as called in the table, went unchecked against the DNA. TRBV21-1 is deemed a pseudogene. The CDR3 is 17 residues long. CDR3 protein: CASSKDPGQGPDYGYTF. CDR3 coding DNA: TGTGCCAGCAGCAAAGACCCGGGGCAGGGGCCGGACTATGGCTACACCTTC.

The chain links TRBV7-9 to TRBJ1-1, with TRBD1 as a possible D gene (5 bases). CDR1 is SEHNR, CDR2 FQNEAQ, per germline (reference sequence). V was shortened by 1 base and J by 7 bases, with 13 bases between the two germline ends. This CDR3 comprises 14 residues. CDR3: CASSLEARQYEAFF. DNA of the CDR3: TGTGCCAGCAGCTTAGAAGCCCGACAGTATGAAGCTTTCTTT.

This clone was seen only a few times. The J gene is TRBJ2-7, the V gene TRBV27, with 9 bases aligning to TRBD2. CDR1 and CDR2 from the germline V gene are MNHEY and SMNVEV (reference sequence). The CDR3 covers 14 residues. Trimming cost V 2 bases and J 5 bases; bases outside gene matches: 4. As DNA, the CDR3 is TGTGCCAGCAGTTTAGGCGGGAGGGCTAACGAGCAGTACTTC. Translation gives CASSLGGRANEQYF.

A few counts support this clone. The rearrangement uses TRBV5-4 and TRBJ1-2; TRBD1 agrees at 7 bases. Germline loops: CDR1 SGHNT, CDR2 YYREEE (reference sequence). There are 15 residues in the CDR3. Trimming at V came to 2 bases and at J to 5 bases, leaving 9 bases not matched to a gene. The CDR3 here is CASSFLWGQPYGYTF. Written as DNA, the CDR3 is TGTGCCAGCAGCTTCCTCTGGGGACAGCCATATGGCTACACCTTC.

This chain uses TRBV5-1 with TRBJ2-7; a possible D gene is TRBD2 (6 bases). The CDR3 runs to 14 residues. V was clipped by 0 bases and J by 2 bases, with 9 bases between them. Germline CDR1 reads SGHRS; CDR2 reads YFSETQ. This CDR3 reads CASSLGDLTYEQYF. In DNA, the CDR3 is TGCGCCAGCAGCTTGGGGGACTTGACCTACGAGCAGTACTTC.

V usage is TRBV6-5 and J usage is TRBJ2-7; D might be TRBD2 (6 bases). Germline V gives CDR1 MNHEY, CDR2 SVGAGI. The CDR3 runs 13 residues. Trimming pared 7 bases from V and 6 bases from J, leaving 16 bases between. CDR3 DNA: TGTGCCAGCACCCCCCGTCGGGGGAGCGAGCAGTACTTC. Translating gives CASTPRRGSEQYF.

The chain employs TRBV27 and TRBJ2-1, with D maybe TRBD2 (5 bases). Germline CDR1 and CDR2: MNHEY and SMNVEV (reference sequence). This CDR3 comprises 15 residues. Between the trimmed V and J ends, which lost 5 bases and 5 bases, there was a span of 16 bases. The CDR3 nucleotides are TGTGCCAGCAGTGGAGAAGTCTCGGGGAACAATGAGCAGTTCTTC. This translates into CASSGEVSGNNEQFF.

This clone has only a few counts. V usage is TRBV27 and J usage is TRBJ2-1; no reliable D call. V gave up 7 bases and J gave up 0 bases, with 10 bases separating them. This CDR3 has 14 amino acids. CDR1 is MNHEY and CDR2 is SMNVEV in the germline V gene (reference sequence). CDR3 sequence (DNA): TGTGCCAGCATGCCGAGGAGCTCCTACAATGAGCAGTTCTTC. Its protein product is CASMPRSSYNEQFF.

The rearrangement joins TRBV19 to TRBJ1-1; 7 bases map to TRBD1. Looked up from germline, CDR1 is LNHDA and CDR2 is SQIVND (reference sequence). The ends lost 6 bases at V and 4 bases at J; junction bases unmatched: 14. The CDR3 contains 16 residues. The CDR3 spells CASSQKTVAGGTEAFF. CDR3 coding DNA: TGTGCCAGTAGCCAGAAAACCGTTGCAGGGGGCACTGAAGCTTTCTTT.

The CDR3 sequence: CASSRTGGYNTEAFF. The CDR3 DNA sequence: TGTGCCAGCAGTCGTACAGGGGGCTATAACACTGAAGCTTTCTTT. The genes are TRBV27 and TRBJ1-1; 9 bases line up with TRBD1. This CDR3 contains 15 residues. V lost 5 bases to trimming and J lost 2 bases; unmatched junction nucleotides: 6. From germline, CDR1 is MNHEY and CDR2 SMNVEV (reference sequence).

The chain couples TRBV5-4 to TRBJ2-7, with TRBD2 matching 13 bases. After removal of 4 bases from V and 3 bases from J, the junction contained 7 bases not matched to a gene. Germline CDR1 SGHNT, CDR2 YYREEE (reference sequence). CDR3 length equals 16 residues. In nucleotides, the CDR3 is TGTGCCAGCAGCCTCGAGCGGACTAGCGGGAGCTACGAGCAGTACTTC. It yields the protein CASSLERTSGSYEQYF.

The chain employs TRBV2 and TRBJ2-3, with 8 bases aligning to TRBD2. The V segment lost 5 bases and the J segment 3 bases; nucleotides outside the gene matches: 10. The CDR3 runs to 16 residues. The germline gives CDR1 SNHLY, CDR2 FYNNEI. CDR3 DNA sequence: TGTGCCAGCAGTCCTCGGGAGCGGGAGTTGACAGATACGCAGTATTTT. Amino acid sequence: CASSPRERELTDTQYF.

The gene calls are TRBV5-5 and TRBJ1-2, with no clear D. Germline assignment: CDR1 SGHKS and CDR2 YYEKEE (reference sequence). V was cut by 2 bases and J by 4 bases, with 12 bases left in between. The CDR3 consists of 14 residues. The CDR3, as DNA: TGTGCCAGCAGCTTTAGCCGACCAAGCTATGGCTACACCTTC. This codes for CASSFSRPSYGYTF.

This chain joins TRBV30 and TRBJ2-7, with 8 bases fitting TRBD1. Germline V lookup: CDR1 GTSNPN, CDR2 SVGIG (reference sequence). The CDR3 has 13 amino acids. V lost 0 bases, J lost 3 bases, and 1 base stayed unmatched. Here the CDR3 DNA reads TGTGCCTGGAGTGTTACAGGGGGCTACGAGCAGTACTTC. This encodes CAWSVTGGYEQYF.